This is a list of T cell receptor beta chains from one sample in a study of T cell repertoires in ileal Crohn's disease. Only in-frame clones appear in the TCRdb table, and some are missing; sequencing was by immunoSEQ multiplex PCR. The profile shows 10,000 to 15,000 clones, about four fifths of them singletons. Material for sequencing was ileal tissue. These receptors were taken from an adult with Crohn's disease. Both conserved end residues are part of each CDR3. D genes are given only for firm matches. The size field is filled for only some rows; it gives once, few, many or a size class.

d_gene,abundance,j_gene,v_gene,CDR3nt,CDR3aa
TRBD2,NA,TRBJ2-3,TRBV5-4,TGTGCCAGCTCCAGCGGGAGATCTGGTCGGCCAGATACGCAGTATTTT,CASSSGRSGRPDTQYF
NA,NA,TRBJ2-5,TRBV19,TGTGCCAGTACAAGGGGGAATGAAGAGACCCAGTACTTC,CASTRGNEETQYF
NA,NA,TRBJ1-4,TRBV5-6,TGTGCCAGCAGTTTTCGGAGGGAGAAACTGTTTTTT,CASSFRREKLFF
NA,once,TRBJ2-3,TRBV27,TGTGCCAGCGGCCCCATAGTGGGCAGGTCTAGCACAGATACGCAGTATTTT,CASGPIVGRSSTDTQYF
NA,NA,TRBJ1-3,TRBV7-9,TGTGCCGGACGACGGGGTCCCTCTGGAAACACCATATATTTT,CAGRRGPSGNTIYF
TRBD1,NA,TRBJ2-7,TRBV28,TGTGCCAGCAGTTTAGGACAGGGTGGTTACGAGCAGTACTTC,CASSLGQGGYEQYF
NA,NA,TRBJ2-7,TRBV29-1,TGCAGCGTTGTTCGACCGGGGTCCTACGAGCAGTACTTC,CSVVRPGSYEQYF
TRBD2,NA,TRBJ2-2,TRBV7-2,TGTGCCAGCAGCTTATATAGGACTAGCGATACGAACACCGGGGAGCTGTTTTTT,CASSLYRTSDTNTGELFF
NA,NA,TRBJ1-2,TRBV29-1,TGCAGCGTCGAAGGGGGGGGGAACTATGGCTACACCTTC,CSVEGGGNYGYTF
NA,NA,TRBJ2-1,TRBV19,TGTGCCAGTAGTATTGGGAGCGCCAATGAGCAGTTCTTC,CASSIGSANEQFF
NA,NA,TRBJ1-2,TRBV5-6,TGTGCCAGCGGACTAGGCCAACTCTCCCATGGCTACACCTTC,CASGLGQLSHGYTF
NA,once,TRBJ1-1,TRBV28,TGTGCCAGCAGCCCCTTTATCACTGAAGCTTTCTTT,CASSPFITEAFF
TRBD2,NA,TRBJ2-1,TRBV4-2,TGTGCCAGCAGCCGACAACTAGCGGGAGGTAGAGAGAATGAGCAGTTCTTC,CASSRQLAGGRENEQFF
NA,NA,TRBJ1-1,TRBV6-5,TGTGCCAGCAGTAACGTGAGGGACACTGAAGCTTTCTTT,CASSNVRDTEAFF
TRBD1,NA,TRBJ2-3,TRBV30,TGTGCCTGGACCTCCGGGACAGGGGGCCGTCATACGCAGTATTTT,CAWTSGTGGRHTQYF
NA,NA,TRBJ2-7,TRBV19,TGTGCCAGTAGTACACTGGACAAACCCGAGCAGTACTTC,CASSTLDKPEQYF
NA,NA,TRBJ2-7,TRBV29-1,TGCAGCGTTGAGGCTCGCAAACAGAGCTCCTACGAGCAGTACTTC,CSVEARKQSSYEQYF
NA,few,TRBJ1-3,TRBV5-1,NA,CASSWGTGSLYF
TRBD1,NA,TRBJ2-7,TRBV2,TGTGCCAGCAGTGGAGACAGGGGGTCCTACGAGCAGTACTTC,CASSGDRGSYEQYF
NA,NA,TRBJ2-3,TRBV27,TGTGCCAGCAGTTCCGGGTTCGACACAGATACGCAGTATTTT,CASSSGFDTDTQYF
NA,NA,TRBJ2-6,TRBV11-3,TGTGCCAGCAGCTTAGATCTGGGGGGCTCTGGGGCCAACGTCCTGACTTTC,CASSLDLGGSGANVLTF
TRBD1,NA,TRBJ2-7,TRBV6-5,TGTGCCAGCAGTCCCCTTGGGACAGTCCACGAGCAGTACTTC,CASSPLGTVHEQYF
NA,NA,TRBJ2-7,TRBV10-3,TGTGCCATCAGTCAAACTCTAGCGCTCAGCTCCTACGAGCAGTACTTC,CAISQTLALSSYEQYF
NA,few,TRBJ2-7,TRBV2,TGTGCCAGCAGTGACGAGTTTTCCTACGAGCAGTACTTC,CASSDEFSYEQYF
TRBD1,NA,TRBJ1-2,TRBV6-6,TGTGCCAGCAGTTACTCACAGGGGGCTAACTATGGCTACACCTTC,CASSYSQGANYGYTF
NA,few,TRBJ2-2,TRBV6-5,TGTGCCAGCAGTCAGGGTCCCACCGGGGAGCTGTTTTTT,CASSQGPTGELFF
NA,NA,TRBJ1-1,TRBV29-1,TGCAGCGTTGAAGATTTTGCAGCGAGAAAGAACACTGAAGCTTTCTTT,CSVEDFAARKNTEAFF
TRBD1,NA,TRBJ1-6,TRBV7-2,TGTGCCAGCAGCGCCAGACAGGGGTCTAATTCACCCCTCCACTTT,CASSARQGSNSPLHF
TRBD1,NA,TRBJ1-5,TRBV7-4,TGTGCCAGCAGCCCCCGGCTGGACAGGGCCCGCAATCAGCCCCAGCATTTT,CASSPRLDRARNQPQHF
TRBD2,NA,TRBJ2-3,TRBV7-3,TGTGCCAGCAGCTTAACGAGAAGCGGGGGGGCCATAGATACGCAGTATTTT,CASSLTRSGGAIDTQYF
NA,NA,TRBJ2-3,TRBV27,TGTGCCAGCGGCCTACTTTCAGGAGGGGATACGCAGTATTTT,CASGLLSGGDTQYF
TRBD1,NA,TRBJ1-3,TRBV11-2,TGTGCCAGCAGCCAGGGGACAGCAGCCTTAAACACCATATATTTT,CASSQGTAALNTIYF